This T cell receptor beta chain derives from a study of CD8+CD57+ T cells in acquired aplastic anemia (dated by TCRdb to the late 2010s). Regarding the complete study: On average, sorted CD4+ and CD8+ cells yielded about 3 ug of extracted DNA, with a range of about 0.19 to 30 ug. Mean read counts for healthy donor samples were roughly 10 million for CD4+ cells and roughly 12 million for CD8+ cells.

TCR repertoires of sorted CD4+ and CD8+ blood T cells from severe aplastic anemia patients and healthy subjects were deep-sequenced in the study. Ficoll-Paque density gradient centrifugation was used to isolate peripheral blood mononuclear cells. CD4+ and CD8+ T cells were sorted by FACS or magnetic beads before DNA extraction. Profiling of TCR beta VDJ combinations and CDR3 sequences used genomic DNA as the template. An Illumina HiSeq 2000 was used for TCR repertoire sequencing. For the original study's pipeline: TRBV/TRBJ rearrangement plots, CDR3 size and DJ length profiles, and Simpson's diversity index were used to evaluate the repertoires. Whichever DNA sequence was most abundant in the deep sequencing data was defined as the immunodominant clone. CDR3 amino acid sequences were checked for sharing between subjects and were compared against published repertoires and the VDJdb database. TCRdb reprocessed the public reads (quality trimming at Q25 with fastp, clone calling with MiXCR) and kept in-frame beta chains. Rows with a matching CDR3 protein are joined into one entry that keeps the most common DNA and genes. The V and J calls shown here were made by TCRdb, not taken from the authors' results. Here the sample has around 150,000 distinct CDR3 sequences; around 45% occur a single time. About 1.1% of the sample is held by the ten biggest clonotypes.

This clonotype was detected only a few times. Which antigen it targets is not known. No qualities accompany the bases; no much larger clone lies one base away. From the cysteine up to the phenylalanine, the CDR3 has a length of 16 residues. CDR3 DNA is the only sequence kept; it has 48 bases, read in frame from the first base. Trimming leaves V shorter by 3 bases and J shorter by 1 base, with the junction holding 3 bases beyond the gene matches. Taken from the germline V gene, the CDR1 and CDR2 loops are MDHEN and SYDVKM. What the authors observed across the whole study: No significant difference in CD8+ Simpson's diversity was found between patients and healthy controls (P=0.060). Around 27 CD8+ CDR3 sequences were found to be shared between patients and controls, but these sequences appeared to be highly expressed in patients and within the immunodominant clones of the patients.

The chain was built from TRBV28 and TRBJ2-2; 9 bases in the middle match TRBD1. The receptor was isolated from a human donor in good health. Specimen: sorted CD4+, CD8+, or CD8+CD57+ T cells (not recorded which) from PBMCs. The CDR3 loop reads CASSFWGQGNTGELFF. The DNA is as follows: TGTGCCAGCAGTTTCTGGGGACAGGGGAACACCGGGGAGCTGTTTTTT. The full variable domain, completed from the reference TRBV28 and TRBJ2-2 proteins outside the CDR3, reads DVKVTQSSRYLVKRTGEKVFLECVQDMDHENMFWYRQDPGLGLRLIYFSYDVKMKEKGDIPEGYSVSREKKERFSLILESASTNQTSMYLCASSFWGQGNTGELFFGEGSRLTVL.